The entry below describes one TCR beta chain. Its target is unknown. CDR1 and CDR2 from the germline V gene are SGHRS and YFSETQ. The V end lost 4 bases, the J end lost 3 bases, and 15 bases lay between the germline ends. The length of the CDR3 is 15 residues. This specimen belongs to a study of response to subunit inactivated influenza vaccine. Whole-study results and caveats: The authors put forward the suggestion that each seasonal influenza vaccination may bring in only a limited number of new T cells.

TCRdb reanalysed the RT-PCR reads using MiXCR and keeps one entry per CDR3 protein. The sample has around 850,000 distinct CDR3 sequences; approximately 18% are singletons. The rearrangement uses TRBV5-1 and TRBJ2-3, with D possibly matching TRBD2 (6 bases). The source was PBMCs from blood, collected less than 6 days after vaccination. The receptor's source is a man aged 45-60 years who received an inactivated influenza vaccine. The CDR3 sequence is CASSRRDVWTDTQYF. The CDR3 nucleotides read TGCGCCAGCAGCCGGAGGGATGTATGGACAGATACGCAGTATTTT.